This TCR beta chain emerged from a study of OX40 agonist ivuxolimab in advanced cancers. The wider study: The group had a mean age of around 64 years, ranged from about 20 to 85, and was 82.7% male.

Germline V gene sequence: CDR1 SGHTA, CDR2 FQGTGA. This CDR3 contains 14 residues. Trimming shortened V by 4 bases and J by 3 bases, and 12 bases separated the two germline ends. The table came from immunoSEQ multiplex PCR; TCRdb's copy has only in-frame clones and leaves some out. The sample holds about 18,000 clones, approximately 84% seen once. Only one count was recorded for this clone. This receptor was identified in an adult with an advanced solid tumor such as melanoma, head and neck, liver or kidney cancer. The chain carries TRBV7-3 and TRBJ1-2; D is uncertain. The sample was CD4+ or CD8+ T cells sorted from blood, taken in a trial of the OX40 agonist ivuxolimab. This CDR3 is CASSSQPEDYGYTF. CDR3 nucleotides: TGTGCCAGCAGCTCTCAGCCGGAGGACTATGGCTACACCTTC.